This TCR beta chain was sequenced in a study of shared clonotypes between healthy human individuals. Per sorted-subset replicate PCR, input was approximately 0.2 ug DNA, representing about 32,000 T cell genomes. Profiling relied on immunoSEQ multiplex PCR, and the TCRdb table lists in-frame clones only, not all of them. The sample records about 2.4 million clones, 93% being singletons. Trimming shortened V by 0 bases and J by 3 bases, and 12 bases separated the two germline ends. The CDR3 length is 16 residues. Germline CDR1 reads SEHNR; CDR2 reads FQNEAQ (reference sequence). Source material: naive CD4+ T cells from PBMCs. The subset is: CD45RA+ positively selected. The TCR was taken from a man aged 18 to 29 in good health. Some clones in this sample may be carry-over from other donors' samples. The chain recombines TRBV7-9 with TRBJ2-1, with D tentatively TRBD2 (6 bases). The CDR3 bases are TGTGCCAGCAGCTTAGCTGTGGGAGGCCTCTACAATGAGCAGTTCTTC. Amino acid sequence: CASSLAVGGLYNEQFF.